The 22 T cell receptor beta chains in this list originate from one sample, sequenced in a study of breast tumors, draining lymph nodes, adjacent tissues (TCRdb year 2016). Libraries were constructed by multiplex PCR. The instrument was an Illumina HiSeq 2000. Starting from the raw public reads, TCRdb applied fastp trimming at Q25, assembled clones with MiXCR and retained in-frame beta chains. For every CDR3 protein sequence, its rows merge into one entry that carries the most common genes and DNA. The sample contains roughly 14,000 distinct CDR3 sequences, approximately 50% of them found a single time. The ten largest clonotypes hold roughly 31% of the sample. The sample taken for sequencing was tumor-adjacent breast tissue. The receptor source for this set is a female donor with breast cancer. Some clones in this sample may be carry-over from other donors' samples.

V and J are TRBV9 and TRBJ2-5, with D perhaps matching TRBD1 (6 bases). The CDR3 is 14 residues long. Germline-derived CDR1 and CDR2 are SGDLS and YYNGEE. V lost 0 bases, J lost 1 base, and 7 bases lay in between. The CDR3 is CASSVGQVQETQYF. In DNA form, the CDR3 reads TGTGCCAGCAGCGTAGGACAGGTCCAAGAGACCCAGTACTTC.

This rearrangement joins TRBV6-2 or TRBV6-3 to TRBJ2-7; 10 nucleotides line up with TRBD2. The germline CDR1 and CDR2 sequences are MNHEY and SVGEGT. Trimming took 4 bases from V and 2 from J; bases not matched to a gene: 5. The CDR3 length is 15 residues. The CDR3 nucleotides read TGTGCCAGCAGTTCCAGGGGACTAGCGACCTACGAGCAGTACTTC. Its protein is CASSSRGLATYEQYF.

Sample share makes this clonotype medium-sized (0.01 to 0.1%). This chain links TRBV15 with TRBJ2-1, with D perhaps matching TRBD2 (6 bases). Germline CDR1 is LNHNV and CDR2 is YYDKDF (reference sequence). The CDR3 runs to 15 residues. Trimming cost V 1 base and J 2 bases, with 9 bases left between them. CDR3 sequence: CATSRVGGAYNEQFF. CDR3 in DNA: TGTGCCACCAGCAGAGTGGGGGGAGCCTACAATGAGCAGTTCTTC.

As for this clonotype: Possible read error: a much larger clone is one base away. The J gene is TRBJ1-1, the V gene TRBV5-6; D might be TRBD1 (6 bases). V shed 0 bases and J shed 9 bases, with 21 bases lying between them. Looked up from germline, CDR1 is SGHDT and CDR2 is YYEEEE. The CDR3 has 16 residues. The DNA for the CDR3 is TGTGCCAGCAGCTTGGTACGGACCCGGGACAAGTGGCAAGCTTTCTTT. Translating it yields CASSLVRTRDKWQAFF.

The CDR3 loop is CASSPTTGNYGYTF. For the CDR3, the DNA is TGCGCCAGCAGCCCGACGACAGGGAACTATGGCTACACCTTC. The V gene is TRBV5-1, the J gene TRBJ1-2; 7 bases are shared with TRBD1. V shed 4 bases and J 2 bases; nucleotides not matched to a gene: 5. Per germline, CDR1 SGHRS and CDR2 YFSETQ. This CDR3 is built from 14 residues.

V is TRBV11-2 and J is TRBJ2-3; D perhaps matches TRBD2 (5 bases). CDR1 and CDR2 (germline): SGHAT, FQNNGV. CDR3 length: 15 residues. V lost 4 bases, J lost 11 bases, and 22 bases lay in between. CDR3 loop: CASSSQPGVANEQYF. As DNA, the CDR3 is TGTGCCAGCAGCTCCCAACCCGGGGTGGCCAATGAGCAGTATTTT.

Concerning this clonotype itself: Germline and junction disagree at one end, which may indicate a read error. This sequence joins TRBV6-1 and TRBJ2-5, with D perhaps matching TRBD1 (5 bases). The CDR3 consists of 13 residues. Germline CDR1 MNHNS, CDR2 SASEGT. CDR3: CTSSPGLRETQYF. The CDR3 DNA reads as TGTACCAGCAGCCCAGGGTTACGGGAGACCCAGTACTTC.

Ten or more counts support this clonotype. A clone one base away is much larger, so this may be a read error. The rearrangement uses TRBV20-1 and TRBJ2-5, with 8 bases fitting TRBD2. The CDR3 contains 15 residues. V dropped 1 base and J dropped 6; count of bases not matched to a gene: 10. The germline gives CDR1 DFQATT, CDR2 SNEGSKA (reference sequence). CDR3 DNA sequence: TGCAGTGCTAGAGTGTCGGGTAGCGGGACCAAGACCCAGTACTTC. Amino acids: CSARVSGSGTKTQYF.

This clonotype was detected many times. This rearrangement joins TRBV10-3 to TRBJ1-2, with 7 bases that match TRBD1. The V segment lost 6 bases and the J segment 3 bases; nucleotides outside the gene matches: 7. Germline V CDR1 and CDR2: ENHRY, SYGVKD. This CDR3 contains 14 residues. CDR3: CAIRTGSYDYGYTF. CDR3 sequence (DNA): TGTGCCATCAGGACAGGGTCGTACGACTATGGCTACACCTTC.

This rearrangement joins TRBV19 to TRBJ2-1; 12 bases align to TRBD2. There are 17 residues in the CDR3. The J segment lost 4 bases and the V segment lost 6 bases, leaving 10 bases of the junction unmatched. The germline V gene encodes CDR1 LNHDA and CDR2 SQIVND (reference sequence). CDR3 loop: CASSRPGLAGGYNEQFF. CDR3 DNA: TGTGCCAGTAGCCGCCCGGGACTAGCGGGCGGTTACAATGAGCAGTTCTTC.

This clonotype was seen ten or more times. This chain links TRBV19 with TRBJ1-2; 12 nucleotides match TRBD1. Germline lookup yields CDR1 LNHDA and CDR2 SQIVND (reference sequence). This CDR3 comprises 15 residues. The V segment lost 4 bases and the J segment 4 bases; nucleotides outside the gene matches: 4. The CDR3 nucleotides are TGTGCCAGTAGTACGGGACAGGGGGCCCGCTATGGCTACACCTTC. Its translation is CASSTGQGARYGYTF.

This clonotype was detected ten times or more. The chain joins TRBV15 to TRBJ2-6, with D perhaps being TRBD1 or TRBD2 (5 bases each). Germline loops: CDR1 LNHNV, CDR2 YYDKDF (reference sequence). The V end lost 5 bases, the J end lost 2 bases, and 13 bases lay between the germline ends. The CDR3 contains 16 residues. The CDR3 is CATSLDRDPGANVLTF. CDR3 nucleotide sequence: TGTGCCACCAGCCTGGACCGGGACCCTGGGGCCAACGTCCTGACTTTC.

The chain has TRBV19 and TRBJ1-4; 8 bases agree with TRBD1. Germline values: CDR1 LNHDA, CDR2 SQIVND (reference sequence). The ends lost 5 bases at V and 3 bases at J; junction bases unmatched: 8. The CDR3 runs to 16 residues. The CDR3 region has the DNA TGTGCCAGTAGTGCGGACAGGGTGGTCCCTAATGAAAAACTGTTTTTT. Residues: CASSADRVVPNEKLFF.

The V and J genes are TRBV7-9 and TRBJ1-4; D is undetermined. Looked up from germline, CDR1 is SEHNR and CDR2 is FQNEAQ (reference sequence). V lost 1 base to trimming and J lost 0 bases, with 9 bases between them. The CDR3 is 16 amino acids. In nucleotides, the CDR3 is TGTGCCAGCAGCTTAGTGGCTGGGCCAACTAATGAAAAACTGTTTTTT. Its translation: CASSLVAGPTNEKLFF.

In its sample, this clonotype was seen a few times. This chain connects TRBV19 to TRBJ1-2; D is possibly TRBD1 (5 bases). The CDR3 totals 14 residues. Germline V gene data show CDR1 as LNHDA and CDR2 as SQIVND (reference sequence). Trimming cost V 2 bases and J 3 bases, with 10 bases left between them. CDR3 sequence (DNA): TGTGCCAGTAGTATAACGACAGAAGACTATGGCTACACCTTC. Its translation: CASSITTEDYGYTF.

This clonotype was observed a handful of times. The rearrangement uses TRBV7-2 and TRBJ2-5; D might be TRBD1 (6 bases). In germline, CDR1 is SGHTA, CDR2 FQGNSA. The germline V and J ends were trimmed by 3 bases and 1 base, with 12 bases remaining between them. The CDR3 spans 15 residues. In DNA form, the CDR3 reads TGTGCCAGCAGCTTCCCAGGACAGTTCCAAGAGACCCAGTACTTC. It specifies CASSFPGQFQETQYF.

This rearrangement joins TRBV3-1 to TRBJ1-2; unclear D gene. The ends were cut back, 1 base at V and 8 bases at J, with 5 bases in the middle. This CDR3 spans 11 amino acids. Germline V lookup: CDR1 LGHDT, CDR2 YNNKEL (reference sequence). CDR3 protein: CASSQGRGYTF. The CDR3 region has the DNA TGTGCCAGCAGCCAAGGTCGAGGCTACACCTTC. Filled out from reference TRBV3-1 and TRBJ1-2, the complete variable domain reads DTAVSQTPKYLVTQMGNDKSIKCEQNLGHDTMYWYKQDSKKFLKIMFSYNNKELIINETVPNRFSPKSPDKAHLNLHINSLELGDSAVYFCASSQGRGYTFGSGTRLTVV.

This clonotype is medium-sized in the sample. Here the CDR3 reads CASSQGLAGGEVTQYF. CDR3 DNA: TGCGCCAGCAGCCAAGGACTAGCGGGAGGGGAGGTGACCCAGTACTTC. The rearrangement uses TRBV4-1 and TRBJ2-5; 14 bases align to TRBD2. V was pared by 1 base and J by 7 bases, with 5 bases of the junction left unmatched. Looked up from germline, CDR1 is MGHRA and CDR2 is YSYEKL. The CDR3 is made up of 16 amino acids.

The chain couples TRBV2 to TRBJ2-7, with 9 bases matching TRBD1. The germline V gene encodes CDR1 SNHLY and CDR2 FYNNEI. The CDR3 runs 13 residues. The CDR3 spells CASSGQGTYEQYV. CDR3 nucleotide sequence: TGTGCCAGCAGCGGACAGGGGACCTATGAGCAGTACGTC.

In this sample, this clonotype turned up many times. The DNA of the CDR3 is TGTGCCAGCAGTTTAGCCCTTAGTTCGACAGGGGGCGGCTATGGCTACACCTTC. This gives the protein CASSLALSSTGGGYGYTF. The genes are TRBV12-3 or TRBV12-4 and TRBJ1-2, with 10 bases lining up with TRBD1. After removal of 0 bases from V and 4 bases from J, the junction contained 11 bases not matched to a gene. This CDR3 spans 18 amino acids.

The chain is built from TRBV2 and TRBJ2-7, with D tentatively TRBD1 (5 bases). The V end was cut by 7 bases, the J end by 4 bases, with 14 bases between. The CDR3 contains 13 residues. CDR1 is SNHLY, CDR2 FYNNEI, per germline. This chain's CDR3 is CASKETASYEQYF. In DNA form, the CDR3 reads TGTGCCAGCAAGGAGACAGCTTCTTACGAGCAGTACTTC.

The CDR3, as DNA: TGTGCCAGCAGCCCATCTCAGAGGGCGACCCTTTATGGCTACACCTTC. This gives the protein CASSPSQRATLYGYTF. The chain joins TRBV7-8 to TRBJ1-2; D not resolved. Looked up from germline, CDR1 is SGHVS and CDR2 is FQNEAQ. V lost 5 bases to trimming and J lost 5 bases, with 21 bases between them. The length of the CDR3 is 16 residues.